The 21 T cell receptor beta chains below come from one sample, sequenced in a study of cytomegalovirus exposure and HLA in healthy donors. The PCR had 60 Vbeta and 13 Jbeta primers. Sequencing was performed with immunoSEQ multiplex PCR; in TCRdb, only in-frame clones are kept and a portion is missing. Here the sample spans about 130,000 clones, 60% to 80% being singletons. Sequencing was done on a sample of PBMCs. The receptors stem from a male donor in good health and CMV-seronegative.

The chain uses TRBV2 and TRBJ1-4; D is perhaps TRBD1 (6 bases). Per the germline V gene, CDR1 is SNHLY and CDR2 is FYNNEI. The V and J ends lost 6 bases and 3 bases respectively, with 14 bases between them. The CDR3 consists of 15 residues. CDR3 coding DNA: TGTGCCAGCAGCGCAGGGGTTCTATCTAATGAAAAACTGTTTTTT. It codes for CASSAGVLSNEKLFF.

The V gene is TRBV7-3, the J gene TRBJ2-3; TRBD2 agrees at 9 bases. With 2 bases clipped from V and 0 bases from J, the junction kept 0 bases outside the gene matches. Germline V CDR1 and CDR2: SGHTA, FQGTGA. This CDR3 has 15 amino acids. This chain's CDR3 is CASSLAGGSTDTQYF. Here the CDR3 DNA reads TGTGCCAGCAGCTTAGCGGGAGGGAGCACAGATACGCAGTATTTT.

The V call is TRBV5-1, the J call TRBJ2-5; 7 nucleotides match TRBD1. This CDR3 has 15 amino acids. V gave up 4 bases and J gave up 5 bases; unmatched junction bases: 11. Germline V gene lookup returns CDR1 SGHRS and CDR2 YFSETQ. CDR3 protein: CASSPSPTGSETQYF. CDR3 DNA sequence: TGCGCCAGCAGCCCATCGCCGACAGGGTCGGAGACCCAGTACTTC.

This clone was counted once. V is TRBV7-2 and J is TRBJ2-5, with 9 bases lining up with TRBD2. V was pared by 7 bases and J by 5 bases, with 5 bases of the junction left unmatched. The CDR3 has 13 residues. Germline V gene lookup returns CDR1 SGHTA and CDR2 FQGNSA. The CDR3 loop is CASTRAGGETQYF. The CDR3 DNA sequence: TGTGCCAGCACCCGAGCGGGGGGTGAGACCCAGTACTTC. The full variable domain, rest sourced from reference TRBV7-2 and TRBJ2-5, is GAGVSQSPSNKVTEKGKDVELRCDPISGHTALYWYRQSLGQGLEFLIYFQGNSAPDKSGLPSDRFSAERTGGSVSTLTIQRTQQEDSAVYLCASTRAGGETQYFGPGTRLLVL.

This chain uses TRBV30 with TRBJ1-2; TRBD1 aligns across 9 bases. CDR3 length equals 11 residues. Germline V lookup: CDR1 GTSNPN, CDR2 SVGIG (reference sequence). The V and J ends lost 7 bases and 6 bases, in that order; junction bases with no gene match: 3. CDR3 amino acids: CAYRGRDGYTF. Here the CDR3 DNA reads TGTGCCTACAGGGGGCGCGATGGCTACACCTTC.

V is TRBV10-3 and J is TRBJ1-2; 9 bases are shared with TRBD1. After removal of 6 bases from V and 4 bases from J, the junction contained 3 bases not matched to a gene. Germline V gene data show CDR1 as ENHRY and CDR2 as SYGVKD. This CDR3 has 13 amino acids. This chain's CDR3 is CAIRWGQGYGYTF. As DNA, the CDR3 is TGTGCCATCAGGTGGGGACAGGGCTATGGCTACACCTTC.

This chain joins TRBV5-3 and TRBJ1-2; D remains ambiguous. TRBV5-3 is identified as an open reading frame with a role that is uncertain. V was pared by 0 bases and J by 4 bases, with 7 bases between. The CDR3 has 13 residues. The CDR3 DNA reads TGTGCCAGAAGCTTGGGATCGGGCTATGGCTACACCTTC. This sequence encodes CARSLGSGYGYTF.

The rearrangement uses TRBV27 and TRBJ1-1, with D possibly TRBD1 on 6 matching bases. Trimming removed 9 bases from V and 3 bases from J, with 14 bases in between. CDR3 size: 13 residues. Germline V lookup: CDR1 MNHEY, CDR2 SMNVEV (reference sequence). CDR3 loop: CASYRDGDTEAFF. The DNA of the CDR3 is TGTGCCAGTTACAGGGACGGGGACACTGAAGCTTTCTTT.

The CDR3 DNA follows: TGTGCCAGCTCACCAGATCTCGGGACAGTTAAGATTCAAAAAGAGACCCAGTACTTC. Its protein is CASSPDLGTVKIQKETQYF. J is TRBJ2-5 and V is TRBV18, with TRBD1 matching over 7 bases. Trimming cost V 2 bases and J 3 bases; bases outside gene matches: 18. The length of the CDR3 is 19 residues. Germline V CDR1 and CDR2: KGHSH, LQKENI.

This clone was recorded a few times. The chain couples TRBV9 to TRBJ2-2, with TRBD2 matching 13 bases. With 4 bases clipped from V and 4 bases from J, the junction kept 19 bases outside the gene matches. From germline, CDR1 is SGDLS and CDR2 YYNGEE. The CDR3 length is 21 residues. CDR3 sequence (DNA): TGTGCCAGCAGCTTCCACGACCAGAGGACTAGCGGGAGACGTGCCACCGGGGAGCTGTTTTTT. Amino acids: CASSFHDQRTSGRRATGELFF.

This sequence joins TRBV7-8 and TRBJ2-7, with D tentatively TRBD2 (5 bases). Germline V gene lookup returns CDR1 SGHVS and CDR2 FQNEAQ. The CDR3 is 14 residues long. V lost 6 bases and J 2 bases, leaving 14 bases between the germline ends. CDR3 coding DNA: TGTGCCAGCAGTACTCGGGATATCCCCTACGAGCAGTACTTC. It yields the protein CASSTRDIPYEQYF.

J is TRBJ1-2 and V is TRBV7-8, with 7 positions matching TRBD1. The trim removed 5 bases at V and 3 bases at J, leaving 9 bases unmatched. The CDR3 contains 15 residues. Germline lookup yields CDR1 SGHVS and CDR2 FQNEAQ. The CDR3: CASSPKGQRDYGYTF. The DNA of the CDR3 is TGTGCCAGCAGCCCGAAGGGACAGCGGGACTATGGCTACACCTTC. The full variable domain, completed using reference TRBV7-8 and TRBJ1-2, is GAGVSQSPRYKVAKRGQDVALRCDPISGHVSLFWYQQALGQGPEFLTYFQNEAQLDKSGLPSDRFFAERPEGSVSTLKIQRTQQEDSAVYLCASSPKGQRDYGYTFGSGTRLTVV.

This rearrangement joins TRBV7-2 to TRBJ2-7, with 10 bases lining up with TRBD2. V shed 7 bases and J 7 bases; nucleotides not matched to a gene: 10. Germline V lookup: CDR1 SGHTA, CDR2 FQGNSA. The CDR3 spans 14 residues. Here the CDR3 reads CASTRAGGPGEQYF. The CDR3 DNA sequence: TGTGCCAGCACCAGAGCGGGAGGGCCGGGAGAGCAGTACTTC.

A note on this clone: At one boundary the junction diverges from the germline segment, which might be a read error. This chain links TRBV7-9 with TRBJ2-2, with TRBD1 identical over 8 bases. CDR3 size: 17 residues. Looked up from germline, CDR1 is SEHNR and CDR2 is FQNEAQ (reference sequence). In DNA, the CDR3 is TGTTCCAGCAGCTTAGATTGGGGACAGGCTAACACCGGGGAGCTGTTTTTT. It translates to CSSSLDWGQANTGELFF.

In this sample, this clone turned up once. This chain joins TRBV28 and TRBJ2-4; D gene ambiguous. CDR3 length: 14 residues. Trimming stripped 3 bases from V and 6 bases from J, with 12 bases between. Germline CDR1 MDHEN, CDR2 SYDVKM. CDR3 DNA: TGTGCCAGCAGTTTCGGCTCCTCGGGAAACATTCAGTACTTC. Translation gives CASSFGSSGNIQYF.

In this sample, this clone turned up a few times. The chain couples TRBV28 to TRBJ1-4; TRBD1 might be the D (6 bases). V dropped 6 bases and J dropped 0 bases, with 14 bases sitting between them. The CDR3 runs to 16 residues. The V gene's germline CDR1 is MDHEN and CDR2 SYDVKM. The CDR3 reads CASSPTGVATNEKLFF. The CDR3 DNA reads as TGTGCCAGCAGCCCGACAGGTGTCGCAACTAATGAAAAACTGTTTTTT.

The CDR3 is CASSGSRGLDTEAFF. The CDR3 bases are TGTGCCAGCAGTGGGTCCAGGGGGCTGGACACTGAAGCTTTCTTT. V and J are TRBV2 and TRBJ1-1; 8 bases fit TRBD1. The CDR3 runs 15 residues. Looked up from germline, CDR1 is SNHLY and CDR2 is FYNNEI. Losses at the gene ends were 4 bases for V and 3 bases for J; bases not matched to a gene: 7.

The chain uses TRBV21-1 and TRBJ2-4; the table gives TRBD2 as D, unverified against the DNA. TRBV21-1 is noted as a pseudogene. The CDR3 runs to 20 residues. DNA for the CDR3: TGTGCCAGCAGCAAACCCGGGACTAGCGGGAGTGGGAACGCCAAAAACATTCAGTACTTC. Its translation is CASSKPGTSGSGNAKNIQYF.

V usage is TRBV19 and J usage is TRBJ2-3; 7 nucleotides match TRBD1. The trim removed 5 bases at V and 10 bases at J, leaving 12 bases unmatched. The CDR3 spans 14 residues. The germline V gene has CDR1 LNHDA and CDR2 SQIVND (reference sequence). DNA of the CDR3: TGTGCCAGTAGTCAAGACCGACCGGGACAGTCGCAGTATTTT. Its protein product is CASSQDRPGQSQYF. The variable domain in full, completed from reference TRBV19 and TRBJ2-3, reads DGGITQSPKYLFRKEGQNVTLSCEQNLNHDAMYWYRQDPGQGLRLIYYSQIVNDFQKGDIAEGYSVSREKKESFPLTVTSAQKNPTAFYLCASSQDRPGQSQYFGPGTRLTVL.

This chain links TRBV18 with TRBJ2-5; D perhaps matches TRBD2 (7 bases). V was trimmed by 3 bases and J by 2 bases, leaving 10 bases between them. CDR1 and CDR2 (germline): KGHSH, LQKENI. The CDR3 covers 14 residues. CDR3 sequence reads: CASSPRGAQETQYF. The CDR3 nucleotides read TGTGCCAGCTCACCTCGGGGGGCACAAGAGACCCAGTACTTC.

Comments on this clone: At one end the junction does not follow the germline gene, possibly because of a read error. The chain couples TRBV7-2 to TRBJ2-3; TRBD1 matches 8 bases. This CDR3 has 13 residues. The germline gives CDR1 SGHTA, CDR2 FQGNSA. The CDR3 coding sequence is TGTGCCAGCAGTTTTCAGGGGGCACAGACCACAACATTT. This sequence encodes CASSFQGAQTTTF.